A selection of T cell receptor beta chains follows, all from one sample in a study of blood T cell repertoires in COVID-19. Measured with immunoSEQ multiplex PCR; TCRdb has only the in-frame clones, and not every one. The top ten hold about 12% of the sample, which has approximately 110,000 clones, approximately 81% seen once. What was sequenced was peripheral blood. Every receptor here comes from a human donor in a cohort sampled during active COVID-19. Both conserved end residues are part of each CDR3. The D gene is left open where the match is weak. Size values are once, few and many counts, or a class for expanded clones, and some rows have none.

TRBJ1-2,TRBV19,.,.,TGTGCCAGTAGTACAGGTGACCAGATGATAAACTATGGCTACACCTTC,CASSTGDQMINYGYTF
TRBJ2-1,TRBV30,.,.,TGTGCCTGGAGTGCCCCTAGCAATGAGCAGTTCTTC,CAWSAPSNEQFF
TRBJ2-1,TRBV9,.,TRBD1,TGTGCCAGCAGCGCGGGGCGGAGACAGGGGTCCTACAATGAGCAGTTCTTC,CASSAGRRQGSYNEQFF
TRBJ2-1,TRBV19,.,TRBD2,TGTGCCAGTAGTGCGACTAGCGGCCCCTACAATGAGCAGTTCTTC,CASSATSGPYNEQFF
TRBJ2-3,TRBV6-1,.,.,TGTGCCAGCAGTGAACTTGCGGGGAATTGGGATACGCAGTATTTT,CASSELAGNWDTQYF
TRBJ1-1,TRBV29-1,.,.,TGCAGCGTTTTACTGGGGGCCACTGAAGCTTTCTTT,CSVLLGATEAFF
TRBJ1-5,TRBV10-3,few,.,TGTGCCATCAGTGAGATTCAGGGCAATCAGCCCCAGCATTTT,CAISEIQGNQPQHF
TRBJ1-2,TRBV30,.,.,TGTGCCTGGAGTTTCGGACAGTCGACCTATGGCTACACCTTC,CAWSFGQSTYGYTF
TRBJ2-7,TRBV6-1,.,TRBD1,TGTGCCAGCAGTGAACCCCAGGGGGCTCGGGAGCAGTACTTC,CASSEPQGAREQYF
TRBJ2-1,TRBV4-1,.,.,TGCGCCAGCAGCCAAGGCGAAGCGTTGGAGCAGTTCTTC,CASSQGEALEQFF
TRBJ2-7,TRBV6-5,.,.,TGTGCCAGCAGTTACTCGTTTGGGGGCGAGTACGAGCAGTACTTC,CASSYSFGGEYEQYF
TRBJ2-3,TRBV27,.,.,TGTGCCAGCAGTCCTACCACAGATACGCAGTATTTT,CASSPTTDTQYF
TRBJ1-5,TRBV7-2,.,.,TGTGCCAGCAGCGTTTACGGGGATAGCAATCAGCCCCAGCATTTT,CASSVYGDSNQPQHF
TRBJ2-7,TRBV6-6,.,.,TGTGCCAGCAGTCGGACAGTCCGAGAGCAGTACTTC,CASSRTVREQYF
TRBJ2-3,TRBV6-6,.,TRBD2,TGTGCCAGCACTTTAGCGGGGGACACAGATACGCAGTATTTT,CASTLAGDTDTQYF
TRBJ2-5,TRBV7-3,.,.,TGTGCCAGCAGCCTAGGTCCGGAAAGGGAGACCCAGTACTTC,CASSLGPERETQYF
TRBJ2-7,TRBV5-4,few,.,TGTGCCAGCAGCCCAGGGGCCATTGGGGAGCAGTACTTC,CASSPGAIGEQYF
TRBJ2-3,TRBV29-1,.,TRBD2,TGCAGCGCCAGCCCGGGGAGACTAGCGGGCACAGATACGCAGTATTTT,CSASPGRLAGTDTQYF
TRBJ2-1,TRBV7-2,once,.,TGTGCCAGCAGCCCAGACTTGGGGGGCTACAATGAGCAGTTCTTC,CASSPDLGGYNEQFF
TRBJ2-6,TRBV19,.,TRBD1,TGTGCCAGTAGTCTCAGGGGGACAGGCTCTGGGGCCAACGTCCTGACTTTC,CASSLRGTGSGANVLTF
TRBJ1-5,TRBV27,.,TRBD1,TGTGCCAGCAGTTCCGGGACAGGGATCGGTAATCAGCCCCAGCATTTT,CASSSGTGIGNQPQHF
TRBJ2-2,TRBV7-3,few,.,TGTGCCAGCAGCTTAACGGGAGTCACGAACACCGGGGAGCTGTTTTTT,CASSLTGVTNTGELFF
TRBJ2-1,TRBV28,.,.,TGTGCCAGCAGTCGTTACAATGAGCAGTTCTTC,CASSRYNEQFF
TRBJ2-7,TRBV5-6,.,.,TGTGCCAGCAGCATTGGTCTCGGGTCCTACGAGCAGTACTTC,CASSIGLGSYEQYF
TRBJ2-7,TRBV7-8,once,.,TGTGCCAGCAGCTTAGTACTCGATTCTGGCGAGCAGTACTTC,CASSLVLDSGEQYF
TRBJ2-2,TRBV27,.,.,TGTGCCAGCAGTTCCATAGGGGCCACCGGGGAGCTGTTTTTT,CASSSIGATGELFF
TRBJ1-6,TRBV10-3,few,.,TGTGCCACCAACACAGGGAGTAATTCACCCCTCCACTTT,CATNTGSNSPLHF
TRBJ2-7,TRBV28,once,.,TGTGCCAGCAGTAATCGAAAAGGGAGCGGCTACGAGCAGTACTTC,CASSNRKGSGYEQYF
TRBJ1-3,TRBV15,once,.,TGTGCCACCAGCAGAGATCGGGTGCCCTCAAACACCATATATTTT,CATSRDRVPSNTIYF
TRBJ1-2,TRBV21-1,once,.,TGTGCCAGCAGCAAAAGGGCGGGACGGGGCTATGGCTACACCTTC,CASSKRAGRGYGYTF
TRBJ2-7,TRBV29-1,.,TRBD1,TGCAGCGCGCGTCGAGACAGGGAATACGAGCAGTACTTC,CSARRDREYEQYF
TRBJ1-1,TRBV12-3/TRBV12-4,.,TRBD1,TGTGCCAGCAGTTACACAGGGGTCACTGAAGCTTTCTTT,CASSYTGVTEAFF
TRBJ1-5,TRBV6-5,.,TRBD1,TGTGCCAGCAGGAGGACAGGGGGCGATCAGCCCCAGCATTTT,CASRRTGGDQPQHF
TRBJ2-1,TRBV3-1/TRBV3-2,.,TRBD2,TGTGCCAGCAGCCCGAGGACTAGCGGGGGTATAGATGAGCAGTTCTTC,CASSPRTSGGIDEQFF
TRBJ1-1,TRBV11-2,.,.,TGTGCCAGCAGCCCCGCTAGGGGCCGTTTGAACACTGAAGCTTTCTTT,CASSPARGRLNTEAFF
TRBJ2-1,TRBV11-3,.,.,TGTGCCAGCAGCCGTAGCCGGTGGAATGAGCAGTTCTTC,CASSRSRWNEQFF
TRBJ2-2,TRBV7-2,few,.,TGTGCCAGCAGCTTAGAAGATCGGTACGCGAACACCGGGGAGCTGTTTTTT,CASSLEDRYANTGELFF
TRBJ2-3,TRBV19,.,TRBD2,TGTGCCAGTAGTAGCGACGTCGGGGGGACAGATACGCAGTATTTT,CASSSDVGGTDTQYF
TRBJ2-3,TRBV6-2/TRBV6-3,few,.,TGTGCCAGCAGTTACAGGGTGGCGGGTAGTACAGATACGCAGTATTTT,CASSYRVAGSTDTQYF
TRBJ2-7,TRBV5-1,.,TRBD1,TGCGCCAGCAGCTTGATGGGGACAGAGACCTACGAGCAGTACTTC,CASSLMGTETYEQYF
TRBJ2-7,TRBV7-6,.,TRBD2,TGTGCCAGCAGCTTACCCCCTAGCGGGGTCTACGAGCAGTACTTC,CASSLPPSGVYEQYF
TRBJ1-4,TRBV27,.,.,TGTGCCAGCAGTGGGGCGAGACGGCCCTCTAATGAAAAACTGTTTTTT,CASSGARRPSNEKLFF
TRBJ2-1,TRBV2,once,TRBD1,TGTGCCAGTAAATCGGGACCAGGGGGTCAGTTCTTC,CASKSGPGGQFF
TRBJ2-7,TRBV5-8,.,TRBD1,TGTGCCAGCAGCTTAAGACAGGGGCCTACCTACGAGCAGTACTTC,CASSLRQGPTYEQYF
TRBJ1-5,TRBV27,once,TRBD1,TGTGCCAGCAGTAGCGGGACAGGGGGTGCGGGATTCAATCAGCCCCAGCATTTT,CASSSGTGGAGFNQPQHF
TRBJ1-1,TRBV10-3,.,.,TGTGCCATCAGTGAACAGGTAAAGAACACTGAAGCTTTCTTT,CAISEQVKNTEAFF